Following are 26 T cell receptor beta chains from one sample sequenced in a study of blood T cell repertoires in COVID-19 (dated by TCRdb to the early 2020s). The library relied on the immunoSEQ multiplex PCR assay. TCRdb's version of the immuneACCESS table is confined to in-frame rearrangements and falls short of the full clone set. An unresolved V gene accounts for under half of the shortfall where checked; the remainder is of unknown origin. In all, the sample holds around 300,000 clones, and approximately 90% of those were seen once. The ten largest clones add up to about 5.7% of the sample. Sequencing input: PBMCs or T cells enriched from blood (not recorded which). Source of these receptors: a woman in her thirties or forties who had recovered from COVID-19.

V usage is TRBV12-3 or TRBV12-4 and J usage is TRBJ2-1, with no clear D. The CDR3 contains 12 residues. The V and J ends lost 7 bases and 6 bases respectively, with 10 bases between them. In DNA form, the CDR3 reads TGTGCCAGCACCCGGAGAGGCAATGAGCAGTTCTTC. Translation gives CASTRRGNEQFF.

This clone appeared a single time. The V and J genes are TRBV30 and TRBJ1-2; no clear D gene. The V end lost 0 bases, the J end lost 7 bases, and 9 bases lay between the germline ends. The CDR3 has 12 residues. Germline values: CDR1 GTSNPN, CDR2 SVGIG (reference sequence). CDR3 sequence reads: CAWSVGGPGYTF. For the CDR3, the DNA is TGTGCCTGGAGTGTAGGAGGTCCTGGCTACACCTTC. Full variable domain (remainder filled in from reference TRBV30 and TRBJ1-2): SQTIHQWPATLVQPVGSPLSLECTVEGTSNPNLYWYRQAAGRGLQLLFYSVGIGQISSEVPQNLSASRPQDRQFILSSKKLLLSDSGFYLCAWSVGGPGYTFGSGTRLTVV.

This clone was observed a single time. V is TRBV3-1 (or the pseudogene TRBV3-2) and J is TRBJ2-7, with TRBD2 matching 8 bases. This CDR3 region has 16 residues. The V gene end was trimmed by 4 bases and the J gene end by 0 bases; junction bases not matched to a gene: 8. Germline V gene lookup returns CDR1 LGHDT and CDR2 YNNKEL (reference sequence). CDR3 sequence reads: CASSPSSGLISYEQYF. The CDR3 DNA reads TGTGCCAGCAGCCCATCTAGCGGGCTGATCTCCTACGAGCAGTACTTC.

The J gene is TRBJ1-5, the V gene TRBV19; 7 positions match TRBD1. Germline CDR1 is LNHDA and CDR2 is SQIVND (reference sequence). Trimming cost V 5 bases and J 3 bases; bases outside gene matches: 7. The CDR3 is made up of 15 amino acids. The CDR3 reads CASSSHRGPNQPQHF. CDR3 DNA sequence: TGTGCCAGTAGTTCGCATAGGGGGCCCAATCAGCCCCAGCATTTT.

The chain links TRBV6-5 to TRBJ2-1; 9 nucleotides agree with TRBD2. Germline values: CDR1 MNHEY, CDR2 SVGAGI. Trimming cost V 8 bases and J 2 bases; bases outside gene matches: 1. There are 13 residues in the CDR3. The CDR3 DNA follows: TGTGCCAGCGGACTAGCGCCCTACAATGAGCAGTTCTTC. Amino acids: CASGLAPYNEQFF.

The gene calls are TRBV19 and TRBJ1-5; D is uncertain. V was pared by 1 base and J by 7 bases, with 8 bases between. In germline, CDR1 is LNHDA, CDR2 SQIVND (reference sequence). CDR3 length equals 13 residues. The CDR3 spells CASSIAVGQPQHF. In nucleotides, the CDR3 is TGTGCCAGTAGTATAGCGGTGGGCCAGCCCCAGCATTTT.

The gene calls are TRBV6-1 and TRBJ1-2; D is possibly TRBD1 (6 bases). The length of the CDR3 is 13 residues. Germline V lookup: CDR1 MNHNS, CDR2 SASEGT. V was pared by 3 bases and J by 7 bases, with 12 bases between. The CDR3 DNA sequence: TGTGCCAGCAGTGAGCAGGGGATAGGTGGCTACACCTTC. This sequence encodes CASSEQGIGGYTF.

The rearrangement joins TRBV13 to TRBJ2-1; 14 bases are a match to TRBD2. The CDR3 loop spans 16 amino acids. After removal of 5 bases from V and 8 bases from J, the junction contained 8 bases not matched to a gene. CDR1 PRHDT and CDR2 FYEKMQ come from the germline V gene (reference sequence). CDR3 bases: TGTGCCAGCAGCAGACTAGCGGGAGGGCCGGGGGATGAGCAGTTCTTC. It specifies CASSRLAGGPGDEQFF.

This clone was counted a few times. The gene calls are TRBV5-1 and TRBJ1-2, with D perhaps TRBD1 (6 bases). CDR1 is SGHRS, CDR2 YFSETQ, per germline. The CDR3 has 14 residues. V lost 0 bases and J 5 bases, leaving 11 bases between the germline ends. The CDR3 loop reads CASSLAGTIYGYTF. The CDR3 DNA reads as TGCGCCAGCAGCTTGGCCGGGACAATTTATGGCTACACCTTC.

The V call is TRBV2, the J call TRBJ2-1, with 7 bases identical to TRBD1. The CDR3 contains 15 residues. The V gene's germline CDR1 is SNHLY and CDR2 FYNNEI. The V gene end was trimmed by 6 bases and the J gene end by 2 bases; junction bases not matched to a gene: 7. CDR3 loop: CASSLDRDPYNEQFF. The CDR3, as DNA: TGTGCCAGCAGCCTCGACAGGGACCCCTACAATGAGCAGTTCTTC.

The CDR3 here is CASSEADRPNTGELFF. CDR3 nucleotide sequence: TGCGCCAGCAGCGAAGCGGACAGACCGAACACCGGGGAGCTGTTTTTT. This chain links TRBV4-3 with TRBJ2-2; a weak D match, TRBD1 (6 bases). Trimming removed 5 bases at V and 0 bases at J, with 13 bases between. The CDR3 consists of 16 residues. Germline CDR1 is LGHNA and CDR2 is YSLEER.

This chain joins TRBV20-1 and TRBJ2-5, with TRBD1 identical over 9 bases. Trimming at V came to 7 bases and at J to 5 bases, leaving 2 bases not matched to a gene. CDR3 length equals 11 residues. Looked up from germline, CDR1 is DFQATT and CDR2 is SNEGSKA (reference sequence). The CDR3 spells CSDRGRETQYF. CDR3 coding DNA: TGCAGTGACAGGGGGCGGGAGACCCAGTACTTC.

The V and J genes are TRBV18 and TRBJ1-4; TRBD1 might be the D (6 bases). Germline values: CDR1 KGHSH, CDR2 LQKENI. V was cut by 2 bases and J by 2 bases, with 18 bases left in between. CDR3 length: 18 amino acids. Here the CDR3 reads CASSPNIQGHRTNEKLFF. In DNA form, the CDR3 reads TGTGCCAGCTCACCAAACATTCAGGGGCATCGGACTAATGAAAAACTGTTTTTT. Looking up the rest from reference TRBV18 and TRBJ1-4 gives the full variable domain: NAGVMQNPRHLVRRRGQEARLRCSPMKGHSHVYWYRQLPEEGLKFMVYLQKENIIDESGMPKERFSAEFPKEGPSILRIQQVVRGDSAAYFCASSPNIQGHRTNEKLFFGSGTQLSVL.

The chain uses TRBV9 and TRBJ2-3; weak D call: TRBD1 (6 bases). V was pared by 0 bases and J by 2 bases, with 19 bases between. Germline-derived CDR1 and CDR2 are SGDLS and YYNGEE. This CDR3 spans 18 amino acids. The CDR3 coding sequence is TGTGCCAGCAGCGTAGCCCCTGGGCCAGGGGTTGTCACAGATACGCAGTATTTT. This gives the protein CASSVAPGPGVVTDTQYF.

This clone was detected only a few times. CDR3 sequence: CASHIGGLSDEQFF. The CDR3 nucleotides are TGCGCTTCCCATATCGGGGGGCTGTCGGATGAGCAGTTCTTC. The V and J genes are TRBV5-1 and TRBJ2-1; perhaps TRBD2 as D (7 bases). The germline gives CDR1 SGHRS, CDR2 YFSETQ. The CDR3 loop spans 14 amino acids.

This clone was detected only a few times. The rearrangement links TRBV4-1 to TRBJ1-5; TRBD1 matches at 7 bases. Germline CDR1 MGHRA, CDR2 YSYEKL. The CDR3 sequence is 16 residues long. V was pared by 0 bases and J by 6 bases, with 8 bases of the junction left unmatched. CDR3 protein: CASSQEATGRIQPQHF. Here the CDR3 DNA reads TGCGCCAGCAGCCAAGAGGCGACAGGGAGAATTCAGCCCCAGCATTTT.

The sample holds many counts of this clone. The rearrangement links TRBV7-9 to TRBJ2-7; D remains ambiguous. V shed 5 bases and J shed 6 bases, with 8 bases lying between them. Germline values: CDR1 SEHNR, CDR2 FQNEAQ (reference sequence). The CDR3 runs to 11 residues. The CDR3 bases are TGTGCCAGCAGCCCCACGGGCGAGCAGTACTTC. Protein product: CASSPTGEQYF. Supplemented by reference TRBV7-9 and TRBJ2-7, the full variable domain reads DTGVSQNPRHKITKRGQNVTFRCDPISEHNRLYWYRQTLGQGPEFLTYFQNEAQLEKSRLLSDRFSAERPKGSFSTLEIQRTEQGDSAMYLCASSPTGEQYFGPGTRLTVT.

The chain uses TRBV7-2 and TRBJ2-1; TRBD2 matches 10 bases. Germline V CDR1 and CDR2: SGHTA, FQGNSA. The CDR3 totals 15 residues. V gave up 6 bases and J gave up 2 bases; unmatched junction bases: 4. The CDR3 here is CASRWTSGTYNEQFF. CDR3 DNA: TGTGCCAGCAGGTGGACTAGCGGCACCTACAATGAGCAGTTCTTC.

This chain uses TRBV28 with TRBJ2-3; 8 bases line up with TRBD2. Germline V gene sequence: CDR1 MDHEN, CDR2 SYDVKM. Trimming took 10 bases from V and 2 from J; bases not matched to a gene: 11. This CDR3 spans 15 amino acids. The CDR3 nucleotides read TGTGCCACCTCGGGAGCGGGAGAGCTCACAGATACGCAGTATTTT. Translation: CATSGAGELTDTQYF.

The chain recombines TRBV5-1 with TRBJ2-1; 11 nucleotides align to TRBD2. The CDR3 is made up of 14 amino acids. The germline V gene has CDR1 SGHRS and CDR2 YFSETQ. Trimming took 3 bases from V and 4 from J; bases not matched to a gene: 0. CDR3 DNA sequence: TGCGCCAGCAGCTCTAGCGGGAGGTACAATGAGCAGTTCTTC. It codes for CASSSSGRYNEQFF. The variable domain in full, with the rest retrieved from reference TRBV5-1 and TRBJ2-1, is KAGVTQTPRYLIKTRGQQVTLSCSPISGHRSVSWYQQTPGQGLQFLFEYFSETQRNKGNFPGRFSGRQFSNSRSEMNVSTLELGDSALYLCASSSSGRYNEQFFGPGTRLTVL.

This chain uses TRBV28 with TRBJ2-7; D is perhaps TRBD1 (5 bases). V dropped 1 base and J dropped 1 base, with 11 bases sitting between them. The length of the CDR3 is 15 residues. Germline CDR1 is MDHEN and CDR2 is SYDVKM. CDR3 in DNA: TGTGCCAGCAGTTTATTTCCCGACAGTTCCTACGAGCAGTACTTC. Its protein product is CASSLFPDSSYEQYF.

The DNA for the CDR3 is TGTGCCAGCAGTTTACGGACAGTTAACTATGGCTACACCTTC. Its protein is CASSLRTVNYGYTF. The chain employs TRBV28 and TRBJ1-2, with a weak D call TRBD1 (6 bases). The germline V gene encodes CDR1 MDHEN and CDR2 SYDVKM. The V and J ends lost 2 bases and 1 base respectively, with 8 bases between them. This CDR3 contains 14 residues.

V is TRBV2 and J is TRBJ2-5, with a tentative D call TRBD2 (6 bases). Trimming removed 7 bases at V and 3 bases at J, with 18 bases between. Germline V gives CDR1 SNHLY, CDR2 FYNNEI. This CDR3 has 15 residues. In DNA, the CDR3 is TGTGCCAGCACTATCGGGTCGGCGGGAAAAGAGACCCAGTACTTC. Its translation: CASTIGSAGKETQYF.

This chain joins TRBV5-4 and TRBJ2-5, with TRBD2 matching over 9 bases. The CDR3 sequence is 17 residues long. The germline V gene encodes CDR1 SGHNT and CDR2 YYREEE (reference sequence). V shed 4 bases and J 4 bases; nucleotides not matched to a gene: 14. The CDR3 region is CASSLDPRAGGGETQYF. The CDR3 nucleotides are TGTGCCAGCAGCCTGGACCCTCGGGCGGGAGGGGGAGAGACCCAGTACTTC. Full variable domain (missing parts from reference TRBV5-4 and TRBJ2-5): ETGVTQSPTHLIKTRGQQVTLRCSSQSGHNTVSWYQQALGQGPQFIFQYYREEENGRGNFPPRFSGLQFPNYSSELNVNALELDDSALYLCASSLDPRAGGGETQYFGPGTRLLVL.

The CDR3 DNA follows: TGTGCCAGCAGTGAATGGGGCCAGGGGGTCCCTAACACTGAAGCTTTCTTT. Its translation: CASSEWGQGVPNTEAFF. V gene TRBV25-1 combines with J gene TRBJ1-1; 7 positions agree with TRBD1. The V and J ends lost 1 base and 2 bases, in that order; junction bases with no gene match: 10. Germline V gene lookup returns CDR1 MGHDK and CDR2 SYGVNS. The CDR3 totals 17 residues.

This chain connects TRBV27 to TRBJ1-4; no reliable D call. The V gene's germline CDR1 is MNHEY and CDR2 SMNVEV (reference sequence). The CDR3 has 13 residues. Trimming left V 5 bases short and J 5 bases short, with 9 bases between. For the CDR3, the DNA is TGTGCCAGCAGTCTAAAGTGGAATGAAAAACTGTTTTTT. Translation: CASSLKWNEKLFF.